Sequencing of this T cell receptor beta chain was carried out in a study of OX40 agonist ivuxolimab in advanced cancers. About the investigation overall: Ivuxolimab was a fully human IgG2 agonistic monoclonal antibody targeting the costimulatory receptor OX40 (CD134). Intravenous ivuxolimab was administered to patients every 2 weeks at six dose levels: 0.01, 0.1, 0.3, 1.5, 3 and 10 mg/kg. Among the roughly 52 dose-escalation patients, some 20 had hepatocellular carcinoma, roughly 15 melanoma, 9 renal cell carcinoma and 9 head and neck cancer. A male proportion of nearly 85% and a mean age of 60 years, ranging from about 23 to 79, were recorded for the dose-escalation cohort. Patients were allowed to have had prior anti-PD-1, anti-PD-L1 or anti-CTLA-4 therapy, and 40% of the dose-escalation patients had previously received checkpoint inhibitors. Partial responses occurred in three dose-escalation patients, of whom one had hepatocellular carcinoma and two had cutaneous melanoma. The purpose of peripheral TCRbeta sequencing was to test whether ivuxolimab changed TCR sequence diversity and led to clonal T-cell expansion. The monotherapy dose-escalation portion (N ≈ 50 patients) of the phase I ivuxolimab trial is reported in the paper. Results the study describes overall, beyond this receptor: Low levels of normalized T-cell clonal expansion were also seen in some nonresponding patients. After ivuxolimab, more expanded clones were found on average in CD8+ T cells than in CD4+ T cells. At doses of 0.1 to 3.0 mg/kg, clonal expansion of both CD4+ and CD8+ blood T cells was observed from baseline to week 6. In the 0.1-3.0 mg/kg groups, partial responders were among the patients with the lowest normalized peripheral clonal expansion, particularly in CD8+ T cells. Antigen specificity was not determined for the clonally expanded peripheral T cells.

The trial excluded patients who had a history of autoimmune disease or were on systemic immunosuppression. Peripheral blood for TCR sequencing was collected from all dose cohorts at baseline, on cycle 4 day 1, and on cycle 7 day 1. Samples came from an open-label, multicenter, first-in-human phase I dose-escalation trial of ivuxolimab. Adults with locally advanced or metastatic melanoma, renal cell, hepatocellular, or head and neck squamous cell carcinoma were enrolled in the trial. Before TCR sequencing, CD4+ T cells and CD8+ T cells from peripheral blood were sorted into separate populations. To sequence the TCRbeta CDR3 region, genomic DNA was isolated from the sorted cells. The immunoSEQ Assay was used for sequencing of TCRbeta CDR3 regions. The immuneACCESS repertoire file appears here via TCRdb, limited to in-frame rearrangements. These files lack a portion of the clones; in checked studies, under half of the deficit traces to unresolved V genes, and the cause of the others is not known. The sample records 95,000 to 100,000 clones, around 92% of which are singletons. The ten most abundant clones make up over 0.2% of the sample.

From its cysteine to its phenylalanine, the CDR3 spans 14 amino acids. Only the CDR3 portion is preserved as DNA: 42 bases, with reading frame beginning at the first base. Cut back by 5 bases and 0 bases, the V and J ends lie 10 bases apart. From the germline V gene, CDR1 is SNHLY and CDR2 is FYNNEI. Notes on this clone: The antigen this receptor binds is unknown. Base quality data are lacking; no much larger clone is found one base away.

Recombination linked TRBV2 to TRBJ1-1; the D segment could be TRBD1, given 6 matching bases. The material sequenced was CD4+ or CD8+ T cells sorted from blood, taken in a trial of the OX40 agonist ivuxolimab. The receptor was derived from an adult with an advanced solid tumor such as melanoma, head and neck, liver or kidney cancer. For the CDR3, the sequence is CASSLQGMNTEAFF. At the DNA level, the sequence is TGTGCCAGCAGTCTACAGGGAATGAACACTGAAGCTTTCTTT.